This TCR beta chain was identified in a study of cytomegalovirus exposure and HLA in healthy donors. Overall study context: The use of the same platform for the 95 to 150 validation repertoires and the 650 to 850 first-cohort repertoires was reported by a later analysis.

A word on this clone: Its antigen is not known.

Study-wide results and caveats: The study put under 200 TCR beta chains on its list as cytomegalovirus-associated. Subsequent analysis showed first-cohort TCR clusters tending to co-occur in 120 validation repertoires. It was reportedly the case that the classifier diagnosed cytomegalovirus status with high specificity and sensitivity.

Data came from immunoSEQ multiplex PCR; TCRdb stores just in-frame clones and leaves some out. Of about 82,000 clones listed, approximately 93% are singletons. V was clipped by 3 bases and J by 2 bases, with 16 bases between them. The germline gives CDR1 LNHDA, CDR2 SQIVND (reference sequence). This CDR3 comprises 16 residues. The V and J genes are TRBV19 and TRBJ1-2; no definite D call. The receptor was isolated from a man aged 18 to 29 in good health and CMV-seronegative. Sequencing was done on a sample of PBMCs. The CDR3 sequence is CASSMVVAGFNYGYTF. DNA for the CDR3: TGTGCCAGTAGTATGGTGGTTGCGGGCTTCAACTATGGCTACACCTTC.